The sequence of this TCR beta chain was determined in a study of shared clonotypes between healthy human individuals. The overall study: The plates for each donor numbered three CD4 naive, three CD4 memory, two CD8 naive and one CD8 memory.

Germline V lookup: CDR1 SGHRS, CDR2 YFSETQ. The CDR3 length is 14 residues. The junction had 6 bases not matched to a gene; V was cut back by 6 bases and J by 4 bases. With respect to this clone: Its antigen remains unknown. Other DNA sequences of this sample code for an identical CDR3.

Study-level findings and limits: Non-shared clonotypes had lower generation probabilities than those shared by all four donors.

Some clones are missing from TCRdb's copy, which holds only in-frame ones; the method was immunoSEQ multiplex PCR. The repertoire holds 2,500,000 or so clones, with around 90% as singletons. The chain is built from TRBV5-1 and TRBJ2-1; 8 bases are a match to TRBD2. The sample comprised naive CD4+ T cells from PBMCs. Subset in this sample: CD45RA+ positively selected. The source of this sequence is a man aged 18 to 30 in good health. Some clones in this sample may be carry-over from other donors' samples. The CDR3 protein is CASTPSGSYNEQFF. The CDR3 nucleotides are TGCGCCAGCACTCCCAGCGGGAGTTACAATGAGCAGTTCTTC.